Listed below are T cell receptor beta chains from one sample, sequenced in a study of cytomegalovirus exposure and HLA in healthy donors. Clones were read by immunoSEQ multiplex PCR, and TCRdb kept only the in-frame ones, dropping some. The table shows under 250,000 clones, with around four fifths occurring only once. Specimen: PBMCs. All receptors derive from a woman aged 18-35 years in good health and CMV-seronegative. The CDR3 runs from the conserved cysteine through the conserved F or W. A D gene is named only where the DNA matches it firmly. Where a row states a size, it is once, few, many or the class of an expanded clone; other rows omit it.

-,TRBD2,TRBV5-6,TRBJ2-2,CASSPSTSANTGELFF,TGTGCCAGCAGCCCCTCGACTAGCGCAAACACCGGGGAGCTGTTTTTT
-,-,TRBV5-1,TRBJ1-1,CASSLEEPGTEAFF,TGCGCCAGCAGCTTGGAAGAACCTGGCACTGAAGCTTTCTTT
many,TRBD2,TRBV2,TRBJ2-7,CASGREIYEQYF,TGTGCCAGCGGGAGGGAGATCTACGAGCAGTACTTC
once,-,TRBV11-2,TRBJ1-1,CASSLGEDTEAFF,TGTGCCAGCAGCTTGGGGGAGGACACTGAAGCTTTCTTT
few,TRBD1,TRBV7-8,TRBJ1-5,CASSLAGAGGSRQPQHF,TGTGCCAGCAGCTTAGCCGGGGCAGGGGGCTCCCGTCAGCCCCAGCATTTT
few,-,TRBV6-5,TRBJ1-3,CASRGGGETGNTIYF,TGTGCCAGCAGGGGAGGAGGGGAAACTGGAAACACCATATATTTT
-,TRBD1,TRBV7-6,TRBJ2-2,CASSIDRGPPGELFF,TGTGCCAGCAGCATAGACAGGGGTCCACCGGGGGAGCTGTTTTTT
-,TRBD1,TRBV30,TRBJ2-7,CAWRKRGPPYEQYF,TGTGCCTGGAGGAAAAGGGGGCCTCCCTACGAGCAGTACTTC
-,-,TRBV2,TRBJ1-2,CASTLVGPLYGYTF,TGTGCCAGCACCCTAGTGGGGCCCCTCTATGGCTACACCTTC
few,-,TRBV6-6,TRBJ2-7,CASSYSRGGSYEQYF,TGTGCCAGCAGTTACTCAAGGGGTGGCTCCTACGAGCAGTACTTC
-,-,TRBV4-1,TRBJ1-4,CASSRGSPALNEKLFF,TGCGCCAGCAGCCGGGGCAGTCCGGCCCTTAATGAAAAACTGTTTTTT
once,TRBD2,TRBV29-1,TRBJ2-1,CSVIASGSDEQFF,TGCAGCGTTATTGCTAGCGGGAGTGATGAGCAGTTCTTC
once,-,TRBV19,TRBJ1-1,CASMVGGLNTEAFF,TGTGCCAGTATGGTGGGAGGACTGAACACTGAAGCTTTCTTT
-,TRBD1,TRBV10-3,TRBJ1-5,CAISQGVGQPQHF,TGTGCCATCAGTCAGGGGGTCGGTCAGCCCCAGCATTTT
-,TRBD2,TRBV5-6,TRBJ2-5,CASSLASEWGGETQYF,TGTGCCAGCAGCTTAGCATCCGAGTGGGGGGGAGAGACCCAGTACTTC
-,TRBD2,TRBV7-2,TRBJ2-2,CASRSSGRTNTGELFF,TGTGCCAGCAGGAGCAGCGGGAGGACGAACACCGGGGAGCTGTTTTTT
-,-,TRBV6-5,TRBJ2-3,CASSYLITDTQYF,TGTGCCAGCAGTTACCTGATTACAGATACGCAGTATTTT
-,-,TRBV5-1,TRBJ1-1,CASSFGDQAFF,TGCGCCAGCAGCTTTGGCGATCAAGCTTTCTTT
-,-,TRBV5-1,TRBJ1-2,CASSPGGDYTF,TGCGCCAGCAGCCCGGGAGGAGACTACACCTTC
-,-,TRBV10-1,TRBJ2-3,CASSGTTTSDTQYF,TGCGCCAGCAGCGGAACGACAACCTCAGATACGCAGTATTTT
-,TRBD2,TRBV11-2,TRBJ2-7,CASSTSGRASHEQYF,TGTGCCAGCAGCACTAGCGGGAGGGCCTCCCACGAGCAGTACTTC
-,TRBD2,TRBV9,TRBJ2-7,CASSTTSGIYEQYF,TGTGCCAGCAGCACGACTAGCGGGATCTACGAGCAGTACTTC
-,TRBD1,TRBV5-1,TRBJ1-1,CASSLTGTARSGWENTEAFF,TGCGCCAGCAGCTTGACAGGGACAGCCAGATCGGGGTGGGAAAACACTGAAGCTTTCTTT
-,TRBD1,TRBV30,TRBJ1-4,CAWSAGTGGYEKLFF,TGTGCCTGGAGTGCAGGGACAGGGGGTTATGAAAAACTGTTTTTT
-,TRBD2,TRBV15,TRBJ2-7,CATSRSGRYLYEQYF,TGTGCCACCAGCAGGAGCGGGAGGTATCTTTACGAGCAGTACTTC
once,TRBD1,TRBV25-1,TRBJ2-7,CASSAGGTYSYEQYF,TGTGCCAGCAGCGCAGGGGGAACATACTCCTACGAGCAGTACTTC
-,-,TRBV27,TRBJ2-1,CASSIRTGTVASEQFF,TGTGCCAGCAGTATCCGAACCGGGACGGTAGCTAGTGAGCAGTTCTTC
-,-,TRBV5-6,TRBJ2-1,CASSLGQGGLRSYNEQFF,TGTGCCAGCAGCTTGGGGCAAGGGGGATTACGCTCCTACAATGAGCAGTTCTTC
once,TRBD2,TRBV2,TRBJ2-1,CASRSGLAGGREGAEEQFF,TGTGCCAGCAGATCGGGACTAGCGGGGGGCCGCGAGGGGGCTGAAGAGCAGTTCTTC
-,-,TRBV5-6,TRBJ2-2,CASSLVLGRELFF,TGTGCCAGCAGCTTGGTTCTGGGCCGGGAGCTGTTTTTT
once,-,TRBV19,TRBJ2-7,CASSISGSSYEQYF,TGTGCCAGTAGTATTAGCGGAAGCTCCTACGAGCAGTACTTC